Listed below are T cell receptor beta chains from one sample, sequenced in a study of Ad26.COV2.S vaccination and SARS-CoV-2 variants. Clones were sequenced by immunoSEQ multiplex PCR, and TCRdb holds only the in-frame ones, with some missing. The top ten hold about 1.7% of the sample, which has hundreds of thousands of clones, about 92% seen once. This sample comprised peripheral blood, obtained in a trial of Ad26.COV2.S vaccine versus placebo. The receptors here all came from a person aged 18-65 years who received the Ad26.COV2.S COVID-19 vaccine or a placebo. The CDR3 runs from the conserved cysteine through the conserved F or W. The D gene is left open where the match is weak. Some rows have no size entry. The others give once, few or many, or a class for an expanded clone.

D: NA
J: TRBJ2-2
V: TRBV19
size: NA
CDR3: CASSIDRVNTGELFF
DNA: TGTGCCAGTAGTATAGACAGGGTGAACACCGGGGAGCTGTTTTTT

D: NA
J: TRBJ2-3
V: TRBV5-6
size: NA
CDR3: CASSLFGGASTDTQYF
DNA: TGTGCCAGCAGCCTGTTCGGGGGTGCTAGCACAGATACGCAGTATTTT

D: NA
J: TRBJ1-5
V: TRBV12-3/TRBV12-4
size: NA
CDR3: CASTQEGQPQHF
DNA: TGTGCCAGCACCCAAGAGGGACAGCCCCAGCATTTT

D: TRBD2
J: TRBJ2-1
V: TRBV5-1
size: NA
CDR3: CASSYSGGSTWNEQFF
DNA: TGCGCCAGCAGTTATAGCGGGGGGTCGACCTGGAATGAGCAGTTCTTC

D: TRBD2
J: TRBJ2-7
V: TRBV12-5
size: NA
CDR3: CASVPGGSAYEQYF
DNA: TGTGCTAGTGTTCCGGGGGGAAGTGCCTACGAGCAGTACTTC

D: TRBD2
J: TRBJ2-1
V: TRBV4-3
size: NA
CDR3: CASSQETEFIAGGTYNEQFF
DNA: TGCGCCAGCAGCCAAGAGACGGAATTTATAGCGGGGGGGACCTACAATGAGCAGTTCTTC

D: NA
J: TRBJ1-5
V: TRBV19
size: NA
CDR3: CASSMGRPLAPNQPQHF
DNA: TGTGCCAGTAGTATGGGTCGACCATTGGCTCCCAATCAGCCCCAGCATTTT

D: NA
J: TRBJ1-3
V: TRBV5-6
size: NA
CDR3: CASSLDSSGNTIYF
DNA: TGTGCCAGCAGCTTGGACAGCTCTGGAAACACCATATATTTT

D: NA
J: TRBJ1-1
V: TRBV5-5
size: NA
CDR3: CASSSIGGGNTEAFF
DNA: TGTGCCAGCAGCTCGATTGGTGGCGGGAACACTGAAGCTTTCTTT

D: NA
J: TRBJ1-1
V: TRBV19
size: once
CDR3: CASRSSKAGDHTEAFF
DNA: TGTGCCAGTAGATCATCTAAAGCCGGGGATCACACTGAAGCTTTCTTT

D: TRBD1
J: TRBJ1-6
V: TRBV28
size: NA
CDR3: CASSGTGVSPLHF
DNA: TGTGCCAGCAGCGGGACAGGGGTTTCACCCCTCCACTTT

D: NA
J: TRBJ1-4
V: TRBV7-2
size: NA
CDR3: CASSLVVPRVANEKLFF
DNA: TGTGCCAGCAGCTTAGTGGTCCCCCGGGTGGCTAATGAAAAACTGTTTTTT

D: NA
J: TRBJ2-3
V: TRBV7-2
size: NA
CDR3: CASSKNEGYTQYF
DNA: TGTGCCAGCAGCAAAAATGAGGGGTATACGCAGTATTTT

D: TRBD1
J: TRBJ2-7
V: TRBV7-9
size: NA
CDR3: CASSVPGTGNEQYF
DNA: TGTGCCAGCAGCGTTCCCGGGACAGGGAACGAGCAGTACTTC

D: TRBD1
J: TRBJ2-7
V: TRBV2
size: NA
CDR3: CASRNDRGLSYEQYF
DNA: TGTGCCAGCAGGAACGACAGGGGGCTCTCCTACGAGCAGTACTTC

D: NA
J: TRBJ2-2
V: TRBV7-9
size: once
CDR3: CASSLIEGGGELFF
DNA: TGTGCCAGCAGCTTAATTGAGGGAGGCGGGGAGCTGTTTTTT

D: NA
J: TRBJ1-4
V: TRBV11-2
size: NA
CDR3: CASSLSGGTNEKLFF
DNA: TGTGCCAGCAGCTTATCGGGGGGTACTAATGAAAAACTGTTTTTT

D: NA
J: TRBJ1-3
V: TRBV12-3/TRBV12-4
size: NA
CDR3: CASWGKGNTIYF
DNA: TGTGCCAGCTGGGGGAAAGGAAACACCATATATTTT

D: TRBD1
J: TRBJ1-2
V: TRBV6-5
size: few
CDR3: CASSYSPQGGIGYTF
DNA: TGTGCCAGCAGTTACTCGCCACAGGGGGGAATAGGCTACACCTTC

D: TRBD2
J: TRBJ2-7
V: TRBV30
size: NA
CDR3: CAVSRPSTSSGGALREQYF
DNA: TGTGCAGTCTCTCGGCCGTCAACCTCTAGCGGGGGGGCTTTACGGGAGCAGTACTTC

D: TRBD1
J: TRBJ1-3
V: TRBV29-1
size: once
CDR3: CSVEDDRGKGNTIYF
DNA: TGCAGCGTTGAAGATGACAGGGGAAAAGGAAACACCATATATTTT

D: NA
J: TRBJ2-7
V: TRBV13
size: NA
CDR3: CASSSQVVVRAGGEQYF
DNA: TGTGCCAGCAGCTCCCAAGTGGTCGTCAGGGCAGGCGGGGAGCAGTACTTC

D: NA
J: TRBJ2-5
V: TRBV5-6
size: NA
CDR3: CASSSRTARLSQYF
DNA: TGTGCCAGCAGCTCACGGACAGCCCGCTTGTCCCAGTACTTC

D: NA
J: TRBJ2-4
V: TRBV29-1
size: NA
CDR3: CSARLGDLAKNIQYF
DNA: TGCAGCGCCCGACTGGGTGACTTAGCCAAAAACATTCAGTACTTC

D: NA
J: TRBJ2-7
V: TRBV5-1
size: once
CDR3: CASMEGGAGNEQYF
DNA: TGCGCCAGCATGGAGGGGGGCGCAGGGAACGAGCAGTACTTC

D: TRBD2
J: TRBJ2-3
V: TRBV3-1/TRBV3-2
size: NA
CDR3: CASSLPGLGADTQYF
DNA: TGTGCCAGCAGCCTTCCGGGACTAGGGGCAGATACGCAGTATTTT

D: NA
J: TRBJ1-1
V: TRBV5-1
size: NA
CDR3: CASSLGTGGTEAFF
DNA: TGCGCCAGCAGCTTGGGGACCGGCGGCACTGAAGCTTTCTTT

D: NA
J: TRBJ1-4
V: TRBV7-8
size: once
CDR3: CASSLGPVWEELFF
DNA: TGTGCCAGCAGCTTAGGACCAGTTTGGGAGGAACTGTTTTTT

D: NA
J: TRBJ1-3
V: TRBV7-2
size: NA
CDR3: CASSLVTPISGNTIYF
DNA: TGTGCCAGCAGCTTAGTTACACCGATATCTGGAAACACCATATATTTT

D: NA
J: TRBJ1-4
V: TRBV6-6
size: once
CDR3: CASSSSDLATNEKLFF
DNA: TGTGCCAGCAGTTCGTCTGACCTTGCAACTAATGAAAAACTGTTTTTT

D: NA
J: TRBJ1-2
V: TRBV30
size: NA
CDR3: CAWSDHRTTYGYTF
DNA: TGTGCCTGGAGTGATCACCGGACGACCTATGGCTACACCTTC

D: NA
J: TRBJ1-1
V: TRBV4-1
size: NA
CDR3: CASSPKSGGVGLTEAFF
DNA: TGCGCCAGCAGCCCAAAGAGCGGGGGGGTAGGTTTAACTGAAGCTTTCTTT

D: NA
J: TRBJ2-3
V: TRBV6-4
size: few
CDR3: CASSDSYRSDTQYF
DNA: TGTGCCAGCAGTGACTCCTACAGATCAGATACGCAGTATTTT

D: TRBD2
J: TRBJ2-5
V: TRBV10-2
size: NA
CDR3: CASSTGTSIETQYF
DNA: TGCGCCAGCAGTACCGGGACTAGCATAGAGACCCAGTACTTC

D: TRBD2
J: TRBJ2-1
V: TRBV25-1
size: NA
CDR3: CASSRVGGNWYNEQFF
DNA: TGTGCCAGCAGTCGAGTGGGGGGGAACTGGTACAATGAGCAGTTCTTC

D: NA
J: TRBJ1-5
V: TRBV19
size: few
CDR3: CASTAEYSNQPQHF
DNA: TGTGCCAGTACCGCGGAATATAGCAATCAGCCCCAGCATTTT

D: TRBD2
J: TRBJ2-5
V: TRBV2
size: few
CDR3: CASSVGLAGGPETQYF
DNA: TGTGCCAGCAGTGTCGGACTAGCGGGGGGGCCAGAGACCCAGTACTTC

D: NA
J: TRBJ2-3
V: TRBV5-1
size: NA
CDR3: CASSYSRVTTDTQYF
DNA: TGCGCCAGCAGCTATAGTAGAGTGACCACAGATACGCAGTATTTT